This paragraph reports one T cell receptor (beta chain). Its specificity is unknown. This entry belongs to a study of T cells in localized non-small cell lung cancer. Study observations and caveats: The highest T cell clonality was in uninvolved adjacent lung, above tumor. Heterogeneity within the tumor remains possible, as just one region underwent sequencing. In adjacent lung appeared a median 57 of the top 100 tumor clones. Elevated circulating T cell density in blood was associated with longer overall survival.

TCRdb's table, derived via immunoSEQ multiplex PCR, lists solely in-frame clones and lacks some. The sample records around 92,000 clones, approximately 91% being singletons. The CDR3 runs to 17 residues. The V gene's germline CDR1 is SNHLY and CDR2 FYNNEI. Trimming took off 0 bases at V and 4 bases at J, with 17 bases between the two ends. The rearrangement uses TRBV2 and TRBJ2-3; possibly TRBD1 for D (6 bases). The source material was PBMCs, sampled before any cancer treatment. This TCR was sampled from a woman aged 40-69 years with stage II squamous cell lung carcinoma. The DNA of the CDR3 is TGTGCCAGCAGTGAAGCTATCAGGGGCGCTTTGGCAGATACGCAGTATTTT. Translated: CASSEAIRGALADTQYF. Together with reference TRBV2 and TRBJ2-3, the CDR3 gives the full variable domain: EPEVTQTPSHQVTQMGQEVILRCVPISNHLYFYWYRQILGQKVEFLVSFYNNEISEKSEIFDDQFSVERPDGSNFTLKIRSTKLEDSAMYFCASSEAIRGALADTQYFGPGTRLTVL.